These 18 T cell receptor beta chains came from one sample sequenced in a study of identical twins. TCRdb reprocessed the 5' RACE reads via MiXCR and lists one record per CDR3 protein. The sample contains about 900,000 distinct CDR3 sequences, 12% of which appear only once. These same data were also listed under a study on yellow fever vaccine responses in identical twins.

The sample consisted of PBMCs. The source is a woman between 18 and 29 years old in good health.

The chain has TRBV7-9 and TRBJ2-1; D may be TRBD2 (6 bases). The CDR3 sequence is 15 residues long. Trimming left V 5 bases short and J 12 bases short, with 23 bases between. CDR1 is SEHNR, CDR2 FQNEAQ, per germline (reference sequence). The CDR3 sequence: CASSLIRDSPQGQFF. CDR3 nucleotide sequence: TGTGCCAGCAGCCTTATCCGGGACTCACCGCAGGGGCAGTTCTTC.

The chain has TRBV7-6 and TRBJ2-1; 10 nucleotides align to TRBD1. Germline CDR1 is SGHVS and CDR2 is FNYEAQ. CDR3 length equals 14 residues. Trimming removed 6 bases from V and 7 bases from J; junction bases left unmatched: 6. The CDR3 sequence: CASRDGQGGNEQFF. CDR3 in DNA: TGTGCCAGCAGAGACGGACAGGGGGGTAATGAGCAGTTCTTC.

V and J are TRBV28 and TRBJ2-7, with 12 bases fitting TRBD1. Trimming took 6 bases from V and 7 from J; bases not matched to a gene: 10. This CDR3 spans 15 amino acids. Germline CDR1 MDHEN, CDR2 SYDVKM. CDR3 region: CASSLPGQGAREQYV. The CDR3 bases are TGTGCCAGCAGCCTACCGGGACAGGGGGCGCGGGAGCAGTACGTC.

This clonotype showed up just a few times. The V gene is TRBV15, the J gene TRBJ1-5, with D uncertain. The CDR3 runs to 15 residues. V was clipped by 0 bases and J by 0 bases, with 6 bases between them. The V gene's germline CDR1 is LNHNV and CDR2 YYDKDF (reference sequence). The CDR3 sequence: CATSREKVSNQPQHF. Written as DNA, the CDR3 is TGTGCCACCAGCAGAGAAAAAGTTAGCAATCAGCCCCAGCATTTT.

This clonotype has more than one count but fewer than ten. CDR3 in amino acids: CASSSLRQVLSTDTQYF. CDR3 bases: TGTGCCAGCAGTTCCCTAAGACAGGTCCTTAGCACAGATACGCAGTATTTT. The chain uses TRBV6-5 and TRBJ2-3, with D tentatively TRBD1 (6 bases). The CDR3 loop spans 17 amino acids. Germline V gives CDR1 MNHEY, CDR2 SVGAGI. Trimming left V 4 bases short and J 0 bases short, with 17 bases between.

This clonotype was recorded a few times. The chain combines TRBV10-3 with TRBJ2-7; 8 bases are a match to TRBD1. Germline CDR1 ENHRY, CDR2 SYGVKD. The trim removed 9 bases at V and 6 bases at J, leaving 7 bases unmatched. CDR3 size: 12 residues. In DNA, the CDR3 is TGTGCCATAAATCAGGGGGCTGGCGAGCAGTACTTC. Protein: CAINQGAGEQYF.

This clonotype was seen at least ten times. A read error may account for a junction end that differs from germline. The V call is TRBV29-1, the J call TRBJ2-1, with D possibly matching TRBD2 (6 bases). CDR3 size: 16 residues. Germline lookup yields CDR1 SQVTM and CDR2 ANQGSEA. For the CDR3, the DNA is TGCAGCGTAGAAGGTGAGACGGCTAGCGCACACAATGAGCAGTTCTTC. Protein sequence: CSVEGETASAHNEQFF.

This clonotype was recorded many times. The chain uses TRBV4-1 and TRBJ2-2; D is possibly TRBD1 (6 bases). Germline V gene sequence: CDR1 MGHRA, CDR2 YSYEKL. The CDR3 is 17 amino acids. V was cut by 6 bases and J by 5 bases, with 22 bases left in between. CDR3 coding DNA: TGCGCCAGCAGACCGACAGGTTTGGAATATAGGACCGGGGAGCTGTTTTTT. Its protein is CASRPTGLEYRTGELFF.

The rearrangement uses TRBV2 and TRBJ2-1; the D is unclear. Germline V CDR1 and CDR2: SNHLY, FYNNEI. Trimming took 3 bases from V and 4 from J, leaving 7 bases between them. The CDR3 totals 13 residues. Here the CDR3 DNA reads TGTGCCAGCAGTGAGACCCATTACAATGAGCAGTTCTTC. Its protein product is CASSETHYNEQFF. The variable domain in full, completed from reference TRBV2 and TRBJ2-1, reads EPEVTQTPSHQVTQMGQEVILRCVPISNHLYFYWYRQILGQKVEFLVSFYNNEISEKSEIFDDQFSVERPDGSNFTLKIRSTKLEDSAMYFCASSETHYNEQFFGPGTRLTVL.

The chain links TRBV3-1 to TRBJ1-1, with TRBD1 as a possible D gene (6 bases). V was shortened by 5 bases and J by 0 bases, with 10 bases between the two germline ends. The CDR3 is 14 amino acids. Germline-derived CDR1 and CDR2 are LGHDT and YNNKEL (reference sequence). CDR3 region: CASSKGHMNTEAFF. CDR3 sequence (DNA): TGTGCCAGCAGCAAGGGACACATGAACACTGAAGCTTTCTTT.

The CDR3 DNA reads as TGTGCCAGCAGCGTACAAGATTCACCCCTCCACTTT. It translates to CASSVQDSPLHF. The V gene is TRBV9, the J gene TRBJ1-6; D is unclear. The CDR3 has 12 residues. Germline V CDR1 and CDR2: SGDLS, YYNGEE. The V and J ends lost 1 base and 8 bases respectively, with 4 bases between them.

This clonotype was counted between two and nine times. V is TRBV7-2 and J is TRBJ2-7; 9 nucleotides line up with TRBD1. Trimming removed 5 bases from V and 4 bases from J; junction bases left unmatched: 12. The V gene's germline CDR1 is SGHTA and CDR2 FQGNSA. The CDR3 spans 16 residues. The CDR3 coding sequence is TGTGCCAGCAGCGGAGAGCCGGGACAGGGTCGGTACGAGCAGTACTTC. It specifies CASSGEPGQGRYEQYF.

The chain has TRBV4-1 and TRBJ2-1, with TRBD1 identical over 10 bases. The CDR3 consists of 18 residues. Trimming cost V 0 bases and J 3 bases; bases outside gene matches: 8. The germline V gene has CDR1 MGHRA and CDR2 YSYEKL. The CDR3 coding sequence is TGCGCCAGCAGCCAAGATCTTGGAGGGACAGGGGACTACAATGAGCAGTTCTTC. Amino acid sequence: CASSQDLGGTGDYNEQFF.

The chain combines TRBV4-1 with TRBJ2-1; tentative D call: TRBD2 (6 bases). Trimming took 5 bases from V and 0 from J, leaving 17 bases between them. The CDR3 spans 17 residues. Germline V gives CDR1 MGHRA, CDR2 YSYEKL. The CDR3 coding sequence is TGCGCCAGCAGCAAAGTAGGTAGCGGTAGCTCCTACAATGAGCAGTTCTTC. Translating gives CASSKVGSGSSYNEQFF.

The chain recombines TRBV20-1 with TRBJ2-3, with 11 bases aligning to TRBD2. With V trimmed by 1 base and J by 2 bases, 8 bases remained unmatched. The CDR3 loop spans 17 amino acids. In germline, CDR1 is DFQATT, CDR2 SNEGSKA (reference sequence). The CDR3 sequence is CSARVGRLAGPTDTQYF. DNA of the CDR3: TGCAGTGCTAGAGTGGGGAGACTAGCGGGACCCACAGATACGCAGTATTTT.

J is TRBJ2-1 and V is TRBV7-6, with no clear D. The CDR3 length is 16 residues. V was shortened by 7 bases and J by 6 bases, with 22 bases between the two germline ends. In germline, CDR1 is SGHVS, CDR2 FNYEAQ. The CDR3 DNA reads TGTGCCAGCATCTCTGGCCTCAGCCCCACGACCAATGAGCAGTTCTTC. Translated, it gives CASISGLSPTTNEQFF.

This clonotype was found many times. The J gene is TRBJ1-1, the V gene TRBV5-6; D possibly corresponds to TRBD1 (5 bases). Germline V CDR1 and CDR2: SGHDT, YYEEEE. Trimming stripped 2 bases from V and 4 bases from J, with 15 bases between. This CDR3 has 15 amino acids. CDR3 sequence: CASSFRQGGFTEAFF. CDR3 sequence (DNA): TGTGCCAGCAGCTTCCGGCAGGGTGGTTTCACTGAAGCTTTCTTT.

The V call is TRBV24-1, the J call TRBJ1-1; D is undetermined. Germline CDR1 is KGHDR and CDR2 is SFDVKD. The CDR3 consists of 12 residues. The germline V and J ends were trimmed by 8 bases and 3 bases, with 9 bases remaining between them. This CDR3 reads CATTHGYTEAFF. The CDR3 DNA sequence: TGTGCCACCACCCACGGATACACTGAAGCTTTCTTT.